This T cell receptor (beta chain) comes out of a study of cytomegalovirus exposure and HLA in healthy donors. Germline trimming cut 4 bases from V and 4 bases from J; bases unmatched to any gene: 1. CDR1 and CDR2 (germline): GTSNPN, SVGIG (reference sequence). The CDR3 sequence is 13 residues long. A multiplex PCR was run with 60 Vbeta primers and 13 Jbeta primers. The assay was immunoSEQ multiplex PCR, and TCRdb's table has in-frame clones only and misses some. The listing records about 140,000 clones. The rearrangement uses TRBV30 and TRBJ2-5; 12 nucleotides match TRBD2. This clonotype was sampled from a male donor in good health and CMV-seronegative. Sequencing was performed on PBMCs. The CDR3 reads CAWKGLAGETQYF. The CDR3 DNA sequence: TGTGCCTGGAAGGGACTAGCGGGAGAGACCCAGTACTTC.